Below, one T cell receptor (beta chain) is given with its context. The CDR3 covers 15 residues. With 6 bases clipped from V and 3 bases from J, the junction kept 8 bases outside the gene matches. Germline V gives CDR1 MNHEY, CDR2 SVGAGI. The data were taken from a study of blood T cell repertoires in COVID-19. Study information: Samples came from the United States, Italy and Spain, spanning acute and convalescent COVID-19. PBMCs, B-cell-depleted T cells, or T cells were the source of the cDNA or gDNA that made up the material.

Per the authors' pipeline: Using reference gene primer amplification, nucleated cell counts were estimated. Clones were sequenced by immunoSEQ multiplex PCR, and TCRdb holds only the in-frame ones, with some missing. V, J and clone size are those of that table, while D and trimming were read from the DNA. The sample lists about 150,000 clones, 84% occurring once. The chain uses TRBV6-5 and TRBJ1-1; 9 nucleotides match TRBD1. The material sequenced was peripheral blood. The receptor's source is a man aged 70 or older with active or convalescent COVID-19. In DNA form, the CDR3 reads TGTGCCAGCAGCCATAGACAGGGGGTGGACACTGAAGCTTTCTTT. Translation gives CASSHRQGVDTEAFF.